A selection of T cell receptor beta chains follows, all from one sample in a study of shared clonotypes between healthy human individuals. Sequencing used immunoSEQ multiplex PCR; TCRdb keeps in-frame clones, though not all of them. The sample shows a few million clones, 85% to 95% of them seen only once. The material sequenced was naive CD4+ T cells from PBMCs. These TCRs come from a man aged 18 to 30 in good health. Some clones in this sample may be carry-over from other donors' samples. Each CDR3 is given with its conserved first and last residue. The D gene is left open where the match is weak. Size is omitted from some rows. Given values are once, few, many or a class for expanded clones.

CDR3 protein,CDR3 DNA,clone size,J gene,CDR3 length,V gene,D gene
CASSQDLVLQQYF,TGTGCCAGCAGCCAAGATCTGGTTCTCCAGCAGTACTTC,once,TRBJ2-7,13,TRBV14,.
CASSMDEYYGYTF,TGTGCCAGCAGCATGGACGAGTACTATGGCTACACCTTC,.,TRBJ1-2,13,TRBV7-9,.
CASTPRHAEKLFF,TGTGCCAGCACCCCTAGACATGCTGAAAAACTGTTTTTT,.,TRBJ1-4,13,TRBV7-2,.
CASSPPQGGTYNEQFF,TGTGCCAGCAGCCCCCCGCAAGGGGGCACCTACAATGAGCAGTTCTTC,.,TRBJ2-1,16,TRBV7-9,TRBD1
CASSLNDRPYEQYF,TGTGCCAGCAGTCTAAATGACAGGCCCTACGAGCAGTACTTC,.,TRBJ2-7,14,TRBV28,.
CASRPSPFRGYTF,TGTGCCAGCAGACCTTCCCCTTTCCGGGGCTACACCTTC,.,TRBJ1-2,13,TRBV28,.
CASSVSWQSNYEQYF,TGTGCCAGCAGCGTCAGTTGGCAGTCCAACTACGAGCAGTACTTC,.,TRBJ2-7,15,TRBV9,.
CASSNWDRGNQPQHF,TGTGCCAGCAGCAATTGGGACAGGGGCAATCAGCCCCAGCATTTT,.,TRBJ1-5,15,TRBV6-1,TRBD1
CATRGKLAGVNEQFF,TGTGCCACCAGGGGAAAGCTAGCGGGGGTCAATGAGCAGTTCTTC,once,TRBJ2-1,15,TRBV15,TRBD2
CASSSLRVSYEQYF,TGTGCCAGCAGCTCCCTCCGGGTCTCCTACGAGCAGTACTTC,.,TRBJ2-7,14,TRBV7-8,.